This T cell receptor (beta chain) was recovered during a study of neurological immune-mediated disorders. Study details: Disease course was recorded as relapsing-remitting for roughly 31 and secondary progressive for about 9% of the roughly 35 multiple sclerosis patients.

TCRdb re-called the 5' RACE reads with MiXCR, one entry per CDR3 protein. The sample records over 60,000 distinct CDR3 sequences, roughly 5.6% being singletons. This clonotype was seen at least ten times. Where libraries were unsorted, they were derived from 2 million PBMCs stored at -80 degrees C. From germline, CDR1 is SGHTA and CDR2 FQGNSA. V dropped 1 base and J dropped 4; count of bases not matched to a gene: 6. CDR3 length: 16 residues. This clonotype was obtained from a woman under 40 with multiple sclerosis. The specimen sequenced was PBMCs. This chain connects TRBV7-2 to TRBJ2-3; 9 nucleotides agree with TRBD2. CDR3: CASSLGGRGGPDTQYF. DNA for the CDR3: TGTGCCAGCAGCTTAGGAGGGCGGGGGGGCCCAGATACGCAGTATTTT.